This record concerns one TCR beta chain sequence. This sample was taken from a study of control samples from healthy donors and cancer patients. V was shortened by 3 bases and J by 4 bases, with 15 bases between the two germline ends. Germline values: CDR1 KGHSH, CDR2 LQKENI. The CDR3 is 15 residues long. Some clones are missing from TCRdb's copy, which holds only in-frame ones; the method was immunoSEQ multiplex PCR. Of approximately 17,000 clones in the sample, roughly nine tenths were seen once. The origin of this receptor is a man aged 55-75 years with head and neck cancer. Input material: PBMCs. The rearrangement links TRBV18 to TRBJ2-5, with D perhaps TRBD1 or TRBD2 (7 bases each). This chain's CDR3 is CASSPWGGGPETQYF. For the CDR3, the DNA is TGTGCCAGCTCACCGTGGGGAGGGGGCCCAGAGACCCAGTACTTC.